These T cell receptor beta chains were read from a single sample in a study of tumor-infiltrating lymphocytes in oesophageal squamous cell carcinoma. TCRdb re-analysed the PCR reads in MiXCR, keeping a single row per CDR3 protein. This sample has roughly 20,000 distinct CDR3 sequences, with over 45% found just once. Source material: esophageal tumor tissue. The source is a male donor with esophageal squamous cell carcinoma. Each CDR3 is given without its conserved first and last residue.

j_call v_call cdr3_length cdr3_aa
TRBJ2-1 TRBV12-3/TRBV12-4 12 ASSRQGAPNEQF
TRBJ2-2 TRBV28 11 ASRLGGTGELF
- TRBV27 13 ASKLDRSDNQPQH
TRBJ2-4 TRBV6-1 14 ASSLRQGLAKNIQY
- TRBV19 11 ASGQTSVETQY
- TRBV7-9 13 ASRKGLAGDNEQY
TRBJ2-5 TRBV5-1 11 ASSSTSAETQY
TRBJ2-1 TRBV7-2 14 ASSLGPWGLEARQF
TRBJ2-1 TRBV7-7 17 ASSPRRATGGALNNEQF
TRBJ1-5 TRBV27 16 ASSARDRAGYSNQPQH
TRBJ2-5 TRBV20-1 13 SARDGDSHQETQY
TRBJ1-5 TRBV6-2/TRBV6-3 12 ASSYGGRNQPQH
TRBJ2-7 TRBV19 13 ASSIAGRFSYEQY
TRBJ1-5 TRBV5-5 10 ASSLTGQPQH
- TRBV6-1 15 ASSENPVAGFQETQY
TRBJ2-3 TRBV12-3/TRBV12-4 21 ASSHPGQNLYGGRAGGTDTQY
- TRBV7-9 12 ASIRSGAWDEQF
TRBJ2-5 TRBV6-1 12 ASSPITGEETQY
- TRBV10-3 15 AISEPEGRQLYNEQY
- TRBV19 9 ASGREAEQF
TRBJ2-1 TRBV7-2 15 ASSFTSGLSSYNEQF
- TRBV24-1 13 ATSDPTSAEETQY
TRBJ2-1 TRBV7-3 15 ASSLNPRGSSYNEQF
TRBJ1-4 TRBV23-1 12 ASSPDRVNEKLF
- TRBV6-6 11 ASSYSSRVGYT
TRBJ2-1 TRBV7-4 10 ASSYGWDEQF
TRBJ2-3 TRBV10-2 16 ASSEGTSGRAETDTQY
TRBJ1-1 TRBV6-1 13 ASRPNRLVNTEAF
TRBJ2-1 TRBV7-2 14 ASSDRTSGTRNEQF
TRBJ2-3 TRBV6-1 13 ASRRKRSLTDTQY
TRBJ2-5 TRBV7-2 10 ASSLVGETQY
TRBJ1-1 TRBV12-3/TRBV12-4 15 ASSFRQGASSNTEAF
TRBJ1-3 TRBV4-3 15 ASSRYYRGNAGNTIY
TRBJ1-4 TRBV5-1 12 ASSFGTDYEKLF
TRBJ2-3 TRBV5-1 15 ASSLSLAGGSTDTQY
TRBJ1-1 TRBV7-7 13 ASSTDRSPDTEAF
TRBJ2-5 TRBV19 14 ASRGLRAGGPETQY
TRBJ1-4 TRBV5-4 12 ASSGTGGSEKLF
TRBJ2-7 TRBV28 11 ASIRDSPYEQY
TRBJ1-1 TRBV10-3 11 AIRRKENTEAF
- TRBV7-3 13 ASSSIGGSYNEQF
TRBJ1-2 TRBV12-3/TRBV12-4 12 ASSLARGWEAYT
- TRBV7-9 13 ASSSREWGQETQY
- TRBV7-4 14 ASSLGAGGPYNEQF
TRBJ2-2 TRBV3-1 14 ASSQGTPPGTGELF
TRBJ2-3 TRBV5-4 15 ASSLASGLTVTDTQY
TRBJ2-3 TRBV20-1 9 SGGITDTQY
TRBJ2-3 TRBV6-5 12 ASRVQGATDTQY
TRBJ1-1 TRBV2 12 ASEKQGMNTEAF
- TRBV7-2 16 ASSPRQGVIVGTGELF
TRBJ2-7 TRBV7-6 10 ASSSGTVEQY
- TRBV7-6 14 ASSLLAGITQETQF
TRBJ1-4 TRBV2 11 ASSGGLGGELF
- TRBV28 14 ASSLLGQGGRNEQF
TRBJ2-2 TRBV7-2 12 ASSLKGRAGELF